This entry lists 7 T cell receptor beta chains sequenced from one sample in a study of human T cells and chemical hapten exposure. Time point defined: patch test 3, about 24 weeks after DPC sensitization. Treatment given: therapeutic diphenylcyclopropenone sensitization with weekly scalp DPC. TCRdb independently ran MiXCR on the RACE reads; one entry per CDR3 protein. The sample contains tens of thousands of distinct CDR3 sequences, 11% of which appear only once. The sequencing here drew on whole blood, taken in connection with sensitization to the hapten diphenylcyclopropenone (DPC). The origin of the receptors is a woman between 45 and 65 years old with alopecia areata. Some clones in this sample may be carry-over from other donors' samples.

The chain carries TRBV20-1 and TRBJ2-2; D is perhaps TRBD2 (5 bases). The CDR3 sequence is 15 residues long. Trimming stripped 4 bases from V and 5 bases from J, with 17 bases between. Germline CDR1 is DFQATT and CDR2 is SNEGSKA (reference sequence). CDR3 loop: CSATKPTPGTGELFF. CDR3 in DNA: TGCAGTGCTACCAAACCGACGCCGGGAACCGGGGAGCTGTTTTTT.

V usage is TRBV5-1 and J usage is TRBJ2-7; 12 bases line up with TRBD1. Trimming removed 2 bases from V and 7 bases from J; junction bases left unmatched: 10. The CDR3 is 16 amino acids. The germline V gene has CDR1 SGHRS and CDR2 YFSETQ. Written as DNA, the CDR3 is TGCGCCAGCAGCTTCGCCGGGACAGGGGGCACGGGGGAGCAGTACTTC. This translates into CASSFAGTGGTGEQYF.

This clonotype was picked up a small number of times. The chain uses TRBV28 and TRBJ2-3, with D perhaps matching TRBD2 (6 bases). The CDR3 totals 14 residues. Germline loops: CDR1 MDHEN, CDR2 SYDVKM. Trimming stripped 2 bases from V and 2 bases from J, with 8 bases between. Here the CDR3 reads CASSLGRFTDTQYF. CDR3 bases: TGTGCCAGCAGTTTAGGGAGGTTCACAGATACGCAGTATTTT.

As concerns this clonotype: Possible read error: a much larger clone is one base away. V usage is TRBV2 and J usage is TRBJ2-2; D may match TRBD1 or TRBD2 (5 bases each). The CDR3 runs to 13 residues. Germline V lookup: CDR1 SNHLY, CDR2 FYNNEI. The CDR3 nucleotides read TGTGCCAGCAGTCGAGACAGCTCCGGGGAGCTGGTTTTT. Amino acids: CASSRDSSGELVF.

Note on this clonotype: Given a much more abundant clone one base away, this may be a read error. The rearrangement uses TRBV12-3 or TRBV12-4 and TRBJ2-1, with 10 bases matching TRBD2. The CDR3 is made up of 16 amino acids. This CDR3 is CASSFLTSGTGNDQFF. CDR3 DNA sequence: TGTGCCAGCAGTTTCCTCACTAGCGGGACGGGAAATGACCAGTTCTTC.

In this sample, this clonotype turned up many times. This chain joins TRBV5-5 and TRBJ1-1, with 7 bases matching TRBD1. Germline CDR1 and CDR2: SGHKS and YYEKEE (reference sequence). This CDR3 is 16 amino acids long. V was clipped by 6 bases and J by 3 bases; unmatched bases: 14. The CDR3 bases are TGTGCCAGCATCGACACAGGGGTCGGCTTAGACACTGAAGCTTTCTTT. Translated, it gives CASIDTGVGLDTEAFF. The whole variable domain, filled in from reference TRBV5-5 and TRBJ1-1, reads DAGVTQSPTHLIKTRGQQVTLRCSPISGHKSVSWYQQVLGQGPQFIFQYYEKEERGRGNFPDRFSARQFPNYSSELNVNALLLGDSALYLCASIDTGVGLDTEAFFGQGTRLTVV.

The chain recombines TRBV27 with TRBJ1-6; D is uncertain. The CDR3 runs 13 residues. The V end was cut by 2 bases, the J end by 14 bases, with 13 bases between. Germline lookup yields CDR1 MNHEY and CDR2 SMNVEV (reference sequence). The CDR3 sequence: CASSLTQDFTLHF. The CDR3 DNA reads as TGTGCCAGCAGTTTAACCCAAGACTTTACCCTCCACTTT.